These T cell receptor beta chains were read from a single sample in a study of T cells in Graves' hyperthyroidism and ophthalmopathy. TCRdb redid the calling of the multiplex PCR reads with MiXCR, one entry per CDR3 protein. The sample holds about 360,000 distinct CDR3 sequences, under 15% seen once. The sample consisted of blood. These receptors were obtained from a woman between 18 and 30 years old with Graves' hyperthyroidism. Each CDR3 is given with its conserved first and last residue. D genes are given only for firm matches. Clone size is shown for a subset of rows, as once, few, many or a class of expanded clone.

clone_size d_call j_call v_call cdr3_nt cdr3_aa
few NA TRBJ2-7 TRBV5-6 TGTGCCAGCAGCTTGGAATTGGCTGAGCAGTACTTC CASSLELAEQYF
NA NA TRBJ2-1 TRBV6-2/TRBV6-3 TGTGCCATCAGCCCCCTCTATGAGCAGTTCTTC CAISPLYEQFF
NA TRBD2 TRBJ2-3 TRBV28 TGTGCCAGCAGTCCCGGACTAGCGGGGATGGCAGATACGCAGTATTTT CASSPGLAGMADTQYF
many NA TRBJ2-2 TRBV7-2 TGTGCCAGCAGCTTTTTACTAGCGAACACCGGGGAGCTGTTTTTT CASSFLLANTGELFF
NA NA TRBJ1-1 TRBV6-2/TRBV6-3 TGTGCCAGCAGTTTTATCGTTTCCATACACAACGCTGAAGCTTTCTTT CASSFIVSIHNAEAFF
NA TRBD1 TRBJ2-6 TRBV7-3 TGTGCCAGCAGCCTAACGGGGCAGGGGGCTGATGGGGCCAACGTCCTGACTTTC CASSLTGQGADGANVLTF
many NA TRBJ1-4 TRBV28 TGTGCCAGCAGTGGGGACACCCTGGGAGGAAAACTGTTTTTT CASSGDTLGGKLFF
many TRBD1 TRBJ2-5 TRBV7-4 TGTGCCAGCAGCCGGCATGGGACAGCTAAGAGGACCCAGTACTTC CASSRHGTAKRTQYF
NA NA TRBJ1-2 TRBV9 TGTGCCAGCAGCGTAGATGAGGGTAATGGCTACACCTTC CASSVDEGNGYTF
many NA TRBJ2-1 TRBV6-1 TGTGCCAGCAGTCCCGGCTTTCTAGCGACAACCTACAATGAGCAGTTCTTC CASSPGFLATTYNEQFF
many TRBD1 TRBJ1-2 TRBV13 TGTGCCAGCAGCTTCGGACAGGGGAACTATGGCTACACCTTC CASSFGQGNYGYTF
NA NA TRBJ2-7 TRBV29-1 TGCAGCGTTGTAGGCTCCTACGAGCAGTACTTC CSVVGSYEQYF
many NA TRBJ2-1 TRBV6-1 TGTGCCAGCAGTCCCGTCGGTGTTGGGGAGGTCAATGAGCAGTTCTTC CASSPVGVGEVNEQFF
few NA TRBJ1-6 TRBV3-1 TGTGCCAGCAGCCCCGGGACGTTTGGGACACCCCTCCACTTT CASSPGTFGTPLHF
NA TRBD1 TRBJ1-1 TRBV6-1 TGTGCCAGCAGGTCCGGGACAGGGGTTTTCGGTGAAGCTTTCTTT CASRSGTGVFGEAFF
few NA TRBJ1-1 TRBV4-1 TGCGCCAGCAGCCAAGATAATAGGTTGAACACTGAAGCTTTCTTT CASSQDNRLNTEAFF
many TRBD2 TRBJ2-3 TRBV3-1 TGTGCCAGCAGCCAGGTTGCGACTAGCGGGGGACTGATAGATACGCAGTATTTT CASSQVATSGGLIDTQYF
few TRBD2 TRBJ2-3 TRBV19 TGTGCCAGTAGAGATAGCGGGAGGGGGGGAGATACGCAGTATTTT CASRDSGRGGDTQYF
many NA TRBJ2-5 TRBV7-9 TGTGCCAGCAGCTTAGTAAGGGAGACCCAGTACTTC CASSLVRETQYF
many TRBD1 TRBJ1-1 TRBV11-3 TGTGCCAGCAGCCCTGGGACAGACAACACTGAAGCTTTCTTT CASSPGTDNTEAFF
many TRBD2 TRBJ2-3 TRBV28 TGTGCCAGCAGTTTTAGGGGACTAGGGAGAGATACGCAGTATTTT CASSFRGLGRDTQYF
NA NA TRBJ1-1 TRBV19 TGTGCCAGTAGACCCTCTTGGGGGGGCACTGAAGCTTTCTTT CASRPSWGGTEAFF
few NA TRBJ1-1 TRBV20-1 TGCAGTGCCCTTCCTGGCAGGGGCGGACTGAACACTGAAGCTTTCTTT CSALPGRGGLNTEAFF
many NA TRBJ2-1 TRBV6-2/TRBV6-3 TGTGCCAGCAGTTACTCCTATGAGCAGTTCTTC CASSYSYEQFF
many NA TRBJ1-2 TRBV6-6 TGTGCCAGCAGTTACAACGCGGACAGCAACTATGGCTACACCTTC CASSYNADSNYGYTF
many NA TRBJ2-5 TRBV6-4 TGTGCCAGCAGTCCAGGGGAGGAAGAGACCCAGTACTTC CASSPGEEETQYF
many NA TRBJ1-1 TRBV5-1 TGCGCCAGCAGCTTGGCCTTTCCGGGGGAGGAAGCTTTCTTT CASSLAFPGEEAFF
NA NA TRBJ2-2 TRBV7-7 TGTGCTAGCAGCCCAAGTGGGACCACCGGGGAGCTGTTTTTT CASSPSGTTGELFF
NA NA TRBJ2-7 TRBV19 TGTGCCAGTAGTATGAAAAGCGTCGTCTACGAGCAGTACTTC CASSMKSVVYEQYF